Presented here are 32 T cell receptor beta chains from one specimen sequenced in a study of Ad26.COV2.S vaccination and SARS-CoV-2 variants. Documented treatment: some 19 received Ad26.COV2.S at low or high dose, single or two shots; several received placebo; per-sample allocation not given. Day 63 after the first injection of vaccine or placebo was the sampling time. TCRdb's copy holds only in-frame clones and misses some; the assay was immunoSEQ multiplex PCR. The table lists about 350,000 clones, about 85% of them singletons. The specimen comprised peripheral blood, sampled in a trial of Ad26.COV2.S vaccine versus placebo. All receptors come from a person aged 18-65 years who received the Ad26.COV2.S COVID-19 vaccine or a placebo.

V and J are TRBV30 and TRBJ2-5; the match to TRBD1 covers 11 bases. Germline assignment: CDR1 GTSNPN and CDR2 SVGIG (reference sequence). The CDR3 consists of 13 residues. V shed 7 bases and J 5 bases; nucleotides not matched to a gene: 6. The CDR3 DNA is TGTGCCTTCGGACAGGGGGCGATGGAGACCCAGTACTTC. Translation gives CAFGQGAMETQYF.

The chain uses TRBV30 and TRBJ1-6; weak D call: TRBD1 (6 bases). This CDR3 contains 13 residues. CDR1 and CDR2 (germline): GTSNPN, SVGIG (reference sequence). The V gene lost 3 bases and the J gene lost 7 bases, with 10 bases spanning the gap. The chain's CDR3 is CAWRLGGNSPLHF. Here the CDR3 DNA reads TGTGCCTGGAGGCTTGGGGGCAATTCACCCCTCCACTTT.

The gene calls are TRBV14 and TRBJ1-1; D unresolved. The CDR3 is 13 amino acids. Germline lookup yields CDR1 SGHDN and CDR2 FVKESK. V was shortened by 6 bases and J by 6 bases, with 14 bases between the two germline ends. The CDR3 is CASSPRRGPEAFF. The CDR3 DNA sequence: TGTGCCAGCAGTCCCAGGAGAGGGCCTGAAGCTTTCTTT.

This clone was detected only a few times. CDR3 sequence: CASSLADTPSNTDTQYF. CDR3 nucleotides: TGTGCCAGCAGCTTAGCAGACACCCCGAGTAACACAGATACGCAGTATTTT. The chain joins TRBV11-2 to TRBJ2-3; no clear D gene. Germline V gene lookup returns CDR1 SGHAT and CDR2 FQNNGV. Trimming removed 1 base from V and 2 bases from J, with 16 bases in between. The CDR3 sequence is 17 residues long.

The J gene is TRBJ2-7, the V gene TRBV5-1; 8 bases match TRBD1. CDR3 length: 18 amino acids. Germline trimming cut 4 bases from V and 2 bases from J; bases unmatched to any gene: 17. Germline V gene sequence: CDR1 SGHRS, CDR2 YFSETQ. This CDR3 is CASSPRRWATGEAYEQYF. The CDR3 bases are TGCGCCAGCAGCCCGAGGAGGTGGGCGACAGGGGAGGCCTACGAGCAGTACTTC. The full variable domain, with the rest looked up from reference TRBV5-1 and TRBJ2-7, is KAGVTQTPRYLIKTRGQQVTLSCSPISGHRSVSWYQQTPGQGLQFLFEYFSETQRNKGNFPGRFSGRQFSNSRSEMNVSTLELGDSALYLCASSPRRWATGEAYEQYFGPGTRLTVT.

Points on this clone: This may stem from a read error, because a much larger clone lies one nucleotide away. V and J are TRBV13 and TRBJ1-6; D perhaps matches TRBD1 (5 bases). V gave up 5 bases and J gave up 2 bases, with 13 bases separating them. Germline V gene sequence: CDR1 PRHDT, CDR2 FYEKMQ (reference sequence). The CDR3 is made up of 16 amino acids. The CDR3 loop is CASSQHWGPYNSPLHF. CDR3 coding DNA: TGTGCCAGCAGCCAGCATTGGGGACCCTATAATTCACCCCTCCACTTT.

The chain joins TRBV24-1 to TRBJ2-1; TRBD1 matches at 7 bases. This CDR3 is 15 amino acids long. Unmatched junction bases numbered 7, after V lost 4 bases and J lost 5 bases. Germline CDR1 is KGHDR and CDR2 is SFDVKD. Here the CDR3 DNA reads TGTGCCACCAGTGAGGGGACAGCGCCGCACAATGAGCAGTTCTTC. Protein sequence: CATSEGTAPHNEQFF.

The rearrangement uses TRBV9 and TRBJ2-3, with a tentative D call TRBD1 (5 bases). Deletions cut 0 bases from V and 2 bases from J, with 10 bases between. Per the germline V gene, CDR1 is SGDLS and CDR2 is YYNGEE. This CDR3 region has 15 residues. DNA for the CDR3: TGTGCCAGCAGCGTAGAAGGGGTTTTCACAGATACGCAGTATTTT. Residues: CASSVEGVFTDTQYF.

The gene calls are TRBV11-2 and TRBJ2-7; D not certain. Trimming left V 5 bases short and J 6 bases short, with 17 bases between. The CDR3 totals 14 residues. From germline, CDR1 is SGHAT and CDR2 FQNNGV. The CDR3 here is CASSPRPPPGEQYF. Here the CDR3 DNA reads TGTGCCAGCAGCCCAAGGCCCCCGCCGGGCGAGCAGTACTTC.

This clone was recorded once. This chain connects TRBV7-8 to TRBJ2-1; D unclear. This CDR3 is 13 amino acids long. CDR1 and CDR2 (germline): SGHVS, FQNEAQ. V was shortened by 2 bases and J by 4 bases, with 6 bases between the two germline ends. DNA for the CDR3: TGTGCCAGCAGCTTAAGTGGATACAATGAGCAGTTCTTC. It encodes CASSLSGYNEQFF.

The chain links TRBV12-3 or TRBV12-4 to TRBJ2-3; D unclear. The length of the CDR3 is 13 residues. V dropped 3 bases and J dropped 9 bases, with 13 bases sitting between them. CDR3: CASSLSRLITQYF. CDR3 nucleotides: TGTGCCAGCAGTTTGTCGCGGTTGATCACGCAGTATTTT.

This chain joins TRBV28 and TRBJ2-1, with TRBD2 matching 13 bases. After removal of 6 bases from V and 6 bases from J, the junction contained 11 bases not matched to a gene. CDR3 length: 17 amino acids. Germline CDR1 is MDHEN and CDR2 is SYDVKM. The CDR3 protein is CASSTPWTSGSGNEQFF. The CDR3 DNA is TGTGCCAGCAGCACACCCTGGACTAGCGGGAGCGGCAATGAGCAGTTCTTC.

The V gene is TRBV19, the J gene TRBJ1-2; 7 bases are shared with TRBD1. Trimming at V came to 3 bases and at J to 4 bases, leaving 8 bases not matched to a gene. The CDR3 is 15 amino acids. CDR1 is LNHDA and CDR2 is SQIVND in the germline V gene (reference sequence). The CDR3 DNA is TGTGCCAGTAGTATGACGGGACAGCCGATCTATGGCTACACCTTC. The encoded protein is CASSMTGQPIYGYTF.

V usage is TRBV19 and J usage is TRBJ2-1, with D possibly TRBD1 on 6 matching bases. CDR3 length equals 14 residues. Germline assignment: CDR1 LNHDA and CDR2 SQIVND (reference sequence). Trimming took off 3 bases at V and 9 bases at J, with 15 bases between the two ends. The DNA of the CDR3 is TGTGCCAGTAGTATCGGAAACAGGGTGGGTGAGCAGTTCTTC. Residues: CASSIGNRVGEQFF.

This rearrangement joins TRBV6-6 to TRBJ1-5; 7 bases fit TRBD1. After removal of 6 bases from V and 5 bases from J, the junction contained 7 bases not matched to a gene. In germline, CDR1 is MNHNY, CDR2 SVGAGI (reference sequence). The CDR3 loop spans 14 amino acids. The chain's CDR3 is CASSGTALDQPQHF. The CDR3 DNA follows: TGTGCCAGCAGCGGGACAGCTCTCGATCAGCCCCAGCATTTT.

V usage is TRBV28 and J usage is TRBJ1-2; 9 bases are shared with TRBD1. The CDR3 is 15 residues long. Germline CDR1 is MDHEN and CDR2 is SYDVKM. V shed 5 bases and J 5 bases; nucleotides not matched to a gene: 9. The CDR3 coding sequence is TGTGCCAGCAGTCCACCGGGACAGGGAGATTATGGCTACACCTTC. As protein: CASSPPGQGDYGYTF.

This clone was recorded only once. This chain links TRBV3-1 (or the pseudogene TRBV3-2) with TRBJ1-3, with TRBD1 identical over 12 bases. V gave up 4 bases and J gave up 4 bases; unmatched junction bases: 5. The CDR3 is made up of 16 amino acids. Germline loops: CDR1 LGHDT, CDR2 YNNKEL (reference sequence). CDR3 in amino acids: CASSPRDRGHGNTIYF. In DNA, the CDR3 is TGTGCCAGCAGCCCCCGGGACAGGGGGCACGGAAACACCATATATTTT.

This CDR3 reads CASSLGSGSSTGELFF. Written as DNA, the CDR3 is TGTGCCAGCAGCTTAGGCTCGGGTAGTTCAACCGGGGAGCTGTTTTTT. The rearrangement uses TRBV7-8 and TRBJ2-2, with D unresolved. With 1 base removed from V and 5 bases from J, the gap between germline ends came to 14 bases. Germline V gene lookup returns CDR1 SGHVS and CDR2 FQNEAQ. The CDR3 has 16 amino acids.

This clone has just a few counts. CDR3 bases: TGTGCCATCAGTGAGAGGCAGGGAGAAGACGAGCAGTACTTC. Protein sequence: CAISERQGEDEQYF. The rearrangement uses TRBV10-3 and TRBJ2-7; D may correspond to TRBD1 or TRBD2 (5 bases each). CDR1 is ENHRY, CDR2 SYGVKD, per germline. V gave up 2 bases and J gave up 5 bases, with 13 bases separating them. The CDR3 has 14 residues.

V gene TRBV5-6 combines with J gene TRBJ1-1; D unclear. V was clipped by 4 bases and J by 8 bases, with 12 bases between them. This CDR3 region has 12 residues. Germline V gives CDR1 SGHDT, CDR2 YYEEEE. The DNA for the CDR3 is TGTGCCAGCAGCGCGGGGAGTATAGAAGCTTTCTTT. It is translated as CASSAGSIEAFF. Filled out from reference TRBV5-6 and TRBJ1-1, the complete variable domain reads DAGVTQSPTHLIKTRGQQVTLRCSPKSGHDTVSWYQQALGQGPQFIFQYYEEEERQRGNFPDRFSGHQFPNYSSELNVNALLLGDSALYLCASSAGSIEAFFGQGTRLTVV.

The gene calls are TRBV27 and TRBJ1-2; TRBD1 might be the D (5 bases). Trimming took off 2 bases at V and 7 bases at J, with 14 bases between the two ends. Germline assignment: CDR1 MNHEY and CDR2 SMNVEV (reference sequence). CDR3 length: 14 amino acids. The CDR3 sequence is CASSLQGGIAGYTF. DNA of the CDR3: TGTGCCAGCAGTTTACAGGGAGGTATAGCTGGCTACACCTTC.

This rearrangement joins TRBV6-2 or TRBV6-3 to TRBJ1-5; possibly TRBD1 for D (5 bases). With 2 bases removed from V and 5 bases from J, the gap between germline ends came to 13 bases. CDR1 and CDR2 from the germline V gene are MNHEY and SVGEGT. This CDR3 region has 15 residues. The DNA of the CDR3 is TGTGCCAGCAGTTACGGGGATTTAGGGGATCAGCCCCAGCATTTT. The encoded protein is CASSYGDLGDQPQHF.

The chain employs TRBV4-1 and TRBJ2-3, with 7 bases that match TRBD1. The germline V gene has CDR1 MGHRA and CDR2 YSYEKL. V lost 1 base, J lost 6 bases, and 4 bases stayed unmatched. This CDR3 comprises 14 residues. The CDR3 coding sequence is TGCGCCAGCAGCCAAGTGACAGGGTTGGATACGCAGTATTTT. Its protein product is CASSQVTGLDTQYF.

There are a few counts of this clone. Here the CDR3 DNA reads TGTGCCATCGAGAAGGTAGCAGGCGATGAGCAGTTCTTC. It specifies CAIEKVAGDEQFF. This chain uses TRBV10-3 with TRBJ2-1; D is undetermined. This CDR3 is built from 13 residues. V was cut by 8 bases and J by 8 bases, with 16 bases left in between. Germline lookup yields CDR1 ENHRY and CDR2 SYGVKD.

This clone was counted once. The chain is built from TRBV7-2 and TRBJ1-1; no clear D gene. The ends were cut back, 5 bases at V and 6 bases at J, with 7 bases in the middle. Germline V gene data show CDR1 as SGHTA and CDR2 as FQGNSA. This CDR3 comprises 11 residues. This CDR3 reads CASSGRAEAFF. In DNA form, the CDR3 reads TGTGCCAGCAGCGGGAGGGCTGAAGCTTTCTTT.

This chain joins TRBV7-2 and TRBJ1-4; D unresolved. The length of the CDR3 is 13 residues. V shed 5 bases and J shed 7 bases, with 11 bases lying between them. The germline V gene encodes CDR1 SGHTA and CDR2 FQGNSA. CDR3 nucleotide sequence: TGTGCCAGCAGCGCTGGGGTGGGTGAAAAACTGTTTTTT. It specifies CASSAGVGEKLFF.

The chain uses TRBV5-1 and TRBJ2-3, with 11 positions matching TRBD1. CDR1 is SGHRS and CDR2 is YFSETQ in the germline V gene. This CDR3 spans 13 amino acids. Losses at the gene ends were 7 bases for V and 3 bases for J; bases not matched to a gene: 1. Here the CDR3 reads CASRDRGTDTQYF. For the CDR3, the DNA is TGCGCCAGCCGGGACAGGGGGACAGATACGCAGTATTTT.

CDR3 sequence reads: CASTGQGTEAFF. The CDR3 region has the DNA TGTGCCAGTACGGGGCAGGGCACTGAAGCTTTCTTT. This rearrangement joins TRBV19 to TRBJ1-1; possible D gene TRBD1, 5 bases. Germline V gene data show CDR1 as LNHDA and CDR2 as SQIVND (reference sequence). V lost 7 bases and J 4 bases, leaving 10 bases between the germline ends. This CDR3 region has 12 residues. Complete variable domain (other parts from reference TRBV19 and TRBJ1-1): DGGITQSPKYLFRKEGQNVTLSCEQNLNHDAMYWYRQDPGQGLRLIYYSQIVNDFQKGDIAEGYSVSREKKESFPLTVTSAQKNPTAFYLCASTGQGTEAFFGQGTRLTVV.

V is TRBV28 and J is TRBJ2-3; D remains unclear. This CDR3 has 13 residues. With 2 bases removed from V and 0 bases from J, the gap between germline ends came to 3 bases. Germline CDR1 MDHEN, CDR2 SYDVKM. The CDR3 coding sequence is TGTGCCAGCAGTTTAACAAGCACAGATACGCAGTATTTT. Its protein is CASSLTSTDTQYF. Full variable domain (remainder filled in from reference TRBV28 and TRBJ2-3): DVKVTQSSRYLVKRTGEKVFLECVQDMDHENMFWYRQDPGLGLRLIYFSYDVKMKEKGDIPEGYSVSREKKERFSLILESASTNQTSMYLCASSLTSTDTQYFGPGTRLTVL.

CDR3 DNA: TGTGCCAGCAGTTACTCGACAGTTTCCCCCTACGAGCAGTACTTC. The encoded protein is CASSYSTVSPYEQYF. The chain combines TRBV6-6 with TRBJ2-7; tentative D call: TRBD1 (5 bases). This CDR3 has 15 amino acids. The V end lost 0 bases, the J end lost 2 bases, and 11 bases lay between the germline ends. From germline, CDR1 is MNHNY and CDR2 SVGAGI (reference sequence).

This clone appeared once. CDR3 in amino acids: CASRPGTGTNYGYTF. CDR3 nucleotides: TGTGCCAGCAGACCCGGGACCGGCACTAACTATGGCTACACCTTC. The chain joins TRBV6-5 to TRBJ1-2; possible D gene TRBD1, 5 bases. In germline, CDR1 is MNHEY, CDR2 SVGAGI. CDR3 length equals 15 residues. V lost 6 bases, J lost 0 bases, and 14 bases lay in between.

J is TRBJ1-1 and V is TRBV3-1 (or the pseudogene TRBV3-2), with TRBD1 identical over 7 bases. CDR3 size: 17 residues. Trimming at V came to 0 bases and at J to 1 base, leaving 8 bases not matched to a gene. CDR1 LGHDT and CDR2 YNNKEL come from the germline V gene (reference sequence). DNA for the CDR3: TGTGCCAGCAGCCAAGAACTTACAGGGGCGCGGAACACTGAAGCTTTCTTT. It is translated as CASSQELTGARNTEAFF.